The 6 T cell receptor beta chains given below trace back to one sample, sequenced in a study of cytomegalovirus exposure and HLA in healthy donors (dated by TCRdb to the late 2010s). Library preparation was by the immunoSEQ multiplex PCR assay. For the multiplex PCR, a mixture combining 60 forward primers for TCR Vbeta segments and 13 reverse primers for TCR Jbeta segments was used. In its TCRdb copy, this immuneACCESS table keeps in-frame sequences only and misses some clones. Where compared with another copy, unresolved V genes explain less than half of these, and the others have no known cause. The sample has almost 65,000 clones on record, over 70% of them singletons. Together, the top ten hold about 5% of the sample. The material sequenced was PBMCs. All receptors come from a male donor in good health and CMV-seropositive.

The V gene is TRBV13, the J gene TRBJ2-1; TRBD2 agrees at 10 bases. V shed 5 bases, J shed 2 bases, and the junction held 3 bases outside the gene matches. The CDR3 spans 15 residues. CDR1 is PRHDT and CDR2 is FYEKMQ in the germline V gene (reference sequence). CDR3 DNA: TGTGCCAGCAGCCTCCTAGCGGGGGCCTACAATGAGCAGTTCTTC. Amino acid sequence: CASSLLAGAYNEQFF.

This clone showed up just a few times. The chain recombines TRBV11-3 with TRBJ1-1, with a weak D call TRBD1 (6 bases). Germline V gene data show CDR1 as SGHNT and CDR2 as YENEEA. V lost 5 bases and J lost 4, with 11 bases in between. The CDR3 has 13 amino acids. CDR3 DNA: TGTGCCAGCAGCCCCAGAGGGGGCACTGAAGCTTTCTTT. Residues: CASSPRGGTEAFF.

V gene TRBV5-1 combines with J gene TRBJ1-2; the match to TRBD1 covers 9 bases. CDR3 length: 16 amino acids. Germline trimming cut 0 bases from V and 0 bases from J; bases unmatched to any gene: 3. The germline V gene has CDR1 SGHRS and CDR2 YFSETQ. The CDR3 is CASSLEWDRANYGYTF. The CDR3 region has the DNA TGCGCCAGCAGCTTGGAGTGGGACAGGGCTAACTATGGCTACACCTTC.

This clone was counted a few times. This rearrangement joins TRBV7-3 to TRBJ2-3; 9 bases fit TRBD2. Germline CDR1 is SGHTA and CDR2 is FQGTGA. The CDR3 is 15 residues long. V lost 6 bases to trimming and J lost 5 bases; unmatched junction nucleotides: 9. CDR3 loop: CASSPSGGFLDTQYF. CDR3 sequence (DNA): TGTGCCAGCAGTCCAAGCGGGGGGTTCTTAGATACGCAGTATTTT.

V is TRBV27 and J is TRBJ1-2; 8 bases map to TRBD1. CDR1 and CDR2 from the germline V gene are MNHEY and SMNVEV (reference sequence). V gave up 6 bases and J gave up 4 bases; unmatched junction bases: 10. The CDR3 sequence is 15 residues long. CDR3 in amino acids: CASRIGTGLVYGYTF. The DNA of the CDR3 is TGTGCCAGCAGAATAGGGACAGGACTAGTCTATGGCTACACCTTC.

The V call is TRBV4-3, the J call TRBJ1-2; D not certain. V lost 0 bases to trimming and J lost 2 bases, with 13 bases between them. The CDR3 contains 16 residues. The germline V gene has CDR1 LGHNA and CDR2 YSLEER. In DNA form, the CDR3 reads TGCGCCAGCAGCCAAGAGAGGGTGGGAGCGAACTATGGCTACACCTTC. Protein sequence: CASSQERVGANYGYTF.